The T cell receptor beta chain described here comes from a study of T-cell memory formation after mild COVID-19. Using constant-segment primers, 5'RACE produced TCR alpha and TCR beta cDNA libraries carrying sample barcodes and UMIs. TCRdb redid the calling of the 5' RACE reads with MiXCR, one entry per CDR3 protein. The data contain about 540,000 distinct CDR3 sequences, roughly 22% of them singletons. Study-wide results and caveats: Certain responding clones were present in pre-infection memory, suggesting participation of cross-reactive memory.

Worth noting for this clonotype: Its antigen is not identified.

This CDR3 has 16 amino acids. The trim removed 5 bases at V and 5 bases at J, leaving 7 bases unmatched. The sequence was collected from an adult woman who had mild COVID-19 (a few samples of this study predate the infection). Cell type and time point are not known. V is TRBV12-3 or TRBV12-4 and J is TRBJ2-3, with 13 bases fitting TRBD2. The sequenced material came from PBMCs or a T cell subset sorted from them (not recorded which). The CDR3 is CASSPGLAGAQDTQYF. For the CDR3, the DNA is TGTGCCAGCAGTCCCGGACTAGCGGGGGCGCAAGATACGCAGTATTTT.